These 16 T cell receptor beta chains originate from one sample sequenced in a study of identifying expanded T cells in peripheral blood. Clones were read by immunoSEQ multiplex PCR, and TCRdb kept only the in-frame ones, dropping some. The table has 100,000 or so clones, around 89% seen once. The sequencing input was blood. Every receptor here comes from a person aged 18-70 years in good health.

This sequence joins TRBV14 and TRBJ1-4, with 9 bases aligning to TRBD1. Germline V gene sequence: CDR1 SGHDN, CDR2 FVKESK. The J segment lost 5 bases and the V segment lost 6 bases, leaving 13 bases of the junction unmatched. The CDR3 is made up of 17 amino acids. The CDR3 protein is CASSQKLPGQGNEKLFF. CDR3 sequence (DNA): TGTGCCAGCAGTCAAAAATTGCCGGGACAGGGAAATGAAAAACTGTTTTTT.

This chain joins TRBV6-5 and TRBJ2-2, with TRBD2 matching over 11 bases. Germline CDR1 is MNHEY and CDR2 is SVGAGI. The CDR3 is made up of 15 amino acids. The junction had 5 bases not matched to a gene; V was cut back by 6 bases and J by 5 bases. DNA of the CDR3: TGTGCCAGCAGACCAACTAGCGGGAGTACCGGGGAGCTGTTTTTT. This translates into CASRPTSGSTGELFF.

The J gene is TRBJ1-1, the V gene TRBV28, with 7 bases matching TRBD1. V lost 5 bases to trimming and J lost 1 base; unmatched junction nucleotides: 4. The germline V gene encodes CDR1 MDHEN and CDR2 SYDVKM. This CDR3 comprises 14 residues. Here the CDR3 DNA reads TGTGCCAGCAGTAAGGGACAGTGGAACACTGAAGCTTTCTTT. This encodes CASSKGQWNTEAFF.

The CDR3 DNA reads as TGTGCCAGCAGCTTTCAGGGAAGTGGGGCCAACGTCCTGACTTTC. Translated, it gives CASSFQGSGANVLTF. The V gene is TRBV25-1, the J gene TRBJ2-6; possibly TRBD1 for D (5 bases). The V gene lost 6 bases and the J gene lost 3 bases, with 12 bases spanning the gap. The CDR3 consists of 15 residues. From germline, CDR1 is MGHDK and CDR2 SYGVNS.

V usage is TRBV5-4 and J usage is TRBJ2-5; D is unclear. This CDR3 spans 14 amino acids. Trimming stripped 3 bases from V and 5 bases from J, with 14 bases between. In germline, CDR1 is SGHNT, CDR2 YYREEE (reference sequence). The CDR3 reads CASSSSTSGETQYF. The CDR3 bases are TGTGCCAGCAGCTCCAGCACTTCCGGGGAGACCCAGTACTTC.

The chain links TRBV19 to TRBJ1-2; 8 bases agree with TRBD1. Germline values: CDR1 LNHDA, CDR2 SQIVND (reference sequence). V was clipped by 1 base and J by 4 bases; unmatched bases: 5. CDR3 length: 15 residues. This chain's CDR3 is CASSIGAGGAYGYTF. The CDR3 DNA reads TGTGCCAGTAGTATAGGGGCAGGGGGCGCCTATGGCTACACCTTC.

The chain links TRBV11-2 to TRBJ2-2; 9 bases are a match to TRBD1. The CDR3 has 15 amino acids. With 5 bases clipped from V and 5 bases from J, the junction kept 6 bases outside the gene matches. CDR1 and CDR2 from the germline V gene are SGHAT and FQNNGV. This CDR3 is CASSLNRGHTGELFF. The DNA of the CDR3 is TGTGCCAGCAGCCTGAACAGGGGGCATACCGGGGAGCTGTTTTTT.

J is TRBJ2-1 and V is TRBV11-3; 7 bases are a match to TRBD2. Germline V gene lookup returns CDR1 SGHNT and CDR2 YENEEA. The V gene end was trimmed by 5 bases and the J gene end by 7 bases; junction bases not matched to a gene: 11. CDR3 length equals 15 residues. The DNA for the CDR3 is TGTGCCAGCAGCCTCCGGGGGAGGGCGGATAATGAGCAGTTCTTC. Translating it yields CASSLRGRADNEQFF.

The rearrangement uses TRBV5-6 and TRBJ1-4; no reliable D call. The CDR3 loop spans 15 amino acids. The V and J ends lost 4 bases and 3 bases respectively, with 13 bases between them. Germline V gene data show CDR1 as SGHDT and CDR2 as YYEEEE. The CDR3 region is CASSDYGRANEKLFF. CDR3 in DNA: TGTGCCAGCAGCGATTATGGTAGGGCTAATGAAAAACTGTTTTTT.

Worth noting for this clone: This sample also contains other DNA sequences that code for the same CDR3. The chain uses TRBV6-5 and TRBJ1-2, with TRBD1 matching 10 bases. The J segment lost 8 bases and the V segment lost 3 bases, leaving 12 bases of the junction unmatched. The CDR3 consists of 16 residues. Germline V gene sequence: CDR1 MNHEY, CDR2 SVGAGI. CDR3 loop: CASSYLRTGGSYGYTF. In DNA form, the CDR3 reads TGTGCCAGCAGTTATCTGAGGACAGGGGGTTCCTACGGCTACACCTTC.

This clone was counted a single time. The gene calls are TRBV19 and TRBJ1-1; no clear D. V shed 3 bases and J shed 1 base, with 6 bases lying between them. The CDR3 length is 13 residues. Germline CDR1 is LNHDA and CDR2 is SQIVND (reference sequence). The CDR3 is CASSILQNTEAFF. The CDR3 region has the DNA TGTGCCAGTAGTATTCTACAGAACACTGAAGCTTTCTTT.

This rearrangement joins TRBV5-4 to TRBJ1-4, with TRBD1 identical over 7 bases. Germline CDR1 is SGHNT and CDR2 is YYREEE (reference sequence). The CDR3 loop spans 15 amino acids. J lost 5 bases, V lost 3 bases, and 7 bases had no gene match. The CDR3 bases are TGTGCCAGCAGCTCAGGCGGGACAGTAAATGAAAAACTGTTTTTT. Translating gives CASSSGGTVNEKLFF.

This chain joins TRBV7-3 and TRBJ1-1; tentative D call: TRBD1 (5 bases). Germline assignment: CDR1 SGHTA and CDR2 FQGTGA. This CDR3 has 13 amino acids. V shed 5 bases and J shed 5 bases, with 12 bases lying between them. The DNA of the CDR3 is TGTGCCAGCAGCCAAACAGGAGGAACTGAAGCTTTCTTT. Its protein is CASSQTGGTEAFF.

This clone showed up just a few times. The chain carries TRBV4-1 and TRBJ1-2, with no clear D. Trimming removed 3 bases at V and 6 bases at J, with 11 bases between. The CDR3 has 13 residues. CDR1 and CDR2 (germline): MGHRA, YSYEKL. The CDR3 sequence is CASSHHSGNGYTF. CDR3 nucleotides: TGCGCCAGCAGCCATCATTCGGGGAATGGCTACACCTTC.

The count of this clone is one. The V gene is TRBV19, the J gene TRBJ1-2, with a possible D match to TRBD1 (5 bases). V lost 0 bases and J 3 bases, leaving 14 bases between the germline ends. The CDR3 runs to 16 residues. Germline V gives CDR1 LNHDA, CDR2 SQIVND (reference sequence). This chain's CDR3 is CASSIDGDLRHYGYTF. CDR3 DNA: TGTGCCAGTAGTATAGATGGGGACTTACGACACTATGGCTACACCTTC.

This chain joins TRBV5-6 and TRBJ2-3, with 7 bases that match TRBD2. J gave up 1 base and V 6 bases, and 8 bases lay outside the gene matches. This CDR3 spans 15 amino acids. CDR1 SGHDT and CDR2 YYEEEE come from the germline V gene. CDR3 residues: CASIILGRGTDTQYF. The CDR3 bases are TGTGCCAGCATCATACTTGGGAGGGGCACAGATACGCAGTATTTT. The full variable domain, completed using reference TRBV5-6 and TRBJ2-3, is DAGVTQSPTHLIKTRGQQVTLRCSPKSGHDTVSWYQQALGQGPQFIFQYYEEEERQRGNFPDRFSGHQFPNYSSELNVNALLLGDSALYLCASIILGRGTDTQYFGPGTRLTVL.